This TCR beta chain was profiled in a study of blood T cell repertoires in COVID-19. The wider study: The United States, Italy and Spain provided the acute and convalescent COVID-19 samples. The cDNA or gDNA used as material had been derived from T cells, B-cell-depleted T cells, or PBMCs.

V dropped 0 bases and J dropped 3 bases, with 12 bases sitting between them. The CDR3 spans 16 residues. Germline assignment: CDR1 SGDLS and CDR2 YYNGEE. Study processing details: Reference gene primer amplification yielded estimated nucleated cell counts. Method: immunoSEQ multiplex PCR; TCRdb's copy keeps in-frame clones and lacks some. The V and J calls and clone size come from that table; D and trimming were worked out from the DNA. Counted here are approximately 290,000 clones, approximately 90% occurring once; the ten biggest clones make up about 0.8%. Specimen: peripheral blood. This chain links TRBV9 with TRBJ2-2, with D possibly matching TRBD2 (6 bases). This clonotype was sampled from a man aged 25-40 years with acute or convalescent COVID-19. The DNA of the CDR3 is TGTGCCAGCAGCGTAGCCGGGGGAGCTGACACCGGGGAGCTGTTTTTT. Amino acids: CASSVAGGADTGELFF.